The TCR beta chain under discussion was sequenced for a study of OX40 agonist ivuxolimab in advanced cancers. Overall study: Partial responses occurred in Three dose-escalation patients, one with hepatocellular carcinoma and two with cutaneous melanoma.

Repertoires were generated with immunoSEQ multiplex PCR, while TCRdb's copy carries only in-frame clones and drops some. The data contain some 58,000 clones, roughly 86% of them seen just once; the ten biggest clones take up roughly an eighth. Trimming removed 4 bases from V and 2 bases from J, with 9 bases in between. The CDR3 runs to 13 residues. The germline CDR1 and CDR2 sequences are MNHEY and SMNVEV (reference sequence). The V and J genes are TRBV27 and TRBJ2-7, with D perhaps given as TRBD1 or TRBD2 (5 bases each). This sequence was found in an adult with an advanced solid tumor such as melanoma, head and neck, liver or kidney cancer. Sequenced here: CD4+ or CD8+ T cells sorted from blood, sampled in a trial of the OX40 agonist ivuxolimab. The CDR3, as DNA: TGTGCCAGCAGTTCGGGACGTACCTACGAGCAGTACTTC. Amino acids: CASSSGRTYEQYF.